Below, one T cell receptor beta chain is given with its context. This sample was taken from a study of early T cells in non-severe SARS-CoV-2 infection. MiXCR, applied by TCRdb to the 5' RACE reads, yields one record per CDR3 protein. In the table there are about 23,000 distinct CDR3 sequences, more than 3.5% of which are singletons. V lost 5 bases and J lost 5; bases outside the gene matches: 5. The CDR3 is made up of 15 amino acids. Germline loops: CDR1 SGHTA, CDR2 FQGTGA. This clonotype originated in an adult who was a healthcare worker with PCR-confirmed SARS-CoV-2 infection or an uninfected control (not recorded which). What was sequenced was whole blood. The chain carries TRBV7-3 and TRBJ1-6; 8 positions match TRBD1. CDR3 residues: CASSLGQGNNSPLHF. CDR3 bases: TGTGCCAGCAGCCTTGGACAGGGAAATAATTCACCCCTCCACTTT. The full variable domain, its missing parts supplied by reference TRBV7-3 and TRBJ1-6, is GAGVSQTPSNKVTEKGKYVELRCDPISGHTALYWYRQSLGQGPEFLIYFQGTGAADDSGLPNDRFFAVRPEGSVSTLKIQRTERGDSAVYLCASSLGQGNNSPLHFGNGTRLTVT.